The 21 T cell receptor beta chains presented below share a single source sample, sequenced in a study of blood T cell repertoires in COVID-19 (dated by TCRdb to 2020 to 2022). Library preparation used the immunoSEQ multiplex PCR assay. TCRdb holds this immuneACCESS table with in-frame rearrangements only. Some clones are missing; in checked studies, unresolved V genes explain under half, and the rest has no known cause. Recorded for this sample are around 250,000 clones; around 84% of them occurred a single time. 5% of the sample goes to the ten largest clones. The sequencing input was PBMCs or T cells enriched from blood (not recorded which). The receptors were gathered from a man aged 40-50 years who had been exposed to COVID-19.

The chain couples TRBV30 to TRBJ1-2, with D possibly being TRBD1 (5 bases). CDR3 size: 13 residues. With 2 bases removed from V and 4 bases from J, the gap between germline ends came to 11 bases. Germline CDR1 and CDR2: GTSNPN and SVGIG (reference sequence). CDR3 amino acids: CAWSSQGVYGYTF. The CDR3 region has the DNA TGTGCCTGGAGTAGCCAGGGCGTCTATGGCTACACCTTC.

The chain links TRBV18 to TRBJ2-1; maybe TRBD2 (6 bases). With 4 bases removed from V and 7 bases from J, the gap between germline ends came to 17 bases. The CDR3 is 15 amino acids. The germline V gene has CDR1 KGHSH and CDR2 LQKENI. The CDR3 loop reads CASSRPGLGTNEQFF. The CDR3 bases are TGTGCCAGCTCACGACCGGGACTGGGAACGAATGAGCAGTTCTTC.

The rearrangement joins TRBV7-6 to TRBJ2-1, with TRBD2 matching 13 bases. The junction had 11 bases not matched to a gene; V was cut back by 5 bases and J by 10 bases. The CDR3 consists of 16 residues. Germline V gene lookup returns CDR1 SGHVS and CDR2 FNYEAQ. In DNA, the CDR3 is TGTGCCAGCAGCCTCGGGACTAGCGGGATATCGGTGGAGCAGTTCTTC. Protein sequence: CASSLGTSGISVEQFF.

The CDR3 loop reads CASSAAGANEKLFF. As DNA, the CDR3 is TGCGCCAGCAGTGCGGCAGGGGCTAATGAAAAACTGTTTTTT. V gene TRBV10-1 combines with J gene TRBJ1-4, with D possibly matching TRBD1 (6 bases). This CDR3 has 14 amino acids. V was clipped by 4 bases and J by 3 bases, with 9 bases between them. The germline V gene has CDR1 WNHNN and CDR2 SYGVQD (reference sequence).

This clone was recorded once. J is TRBJ2-5 and V is TRBV30, with D possibly TRBD1 on 6 matching bases. Germline V gene lookup returns CDR1 GTSNPN and CDR2 SVGIG (reference sequence). Trimming cost V 3 bases and J 5 bases, with 13 bases left between them. This CDR3 comprises 13 residues. The chain's CDR3 is CAWRGAGWETQYF. The CDR3 bases are TGTGCCTGGAGGGGGGCAGGGTGGGAGACCCAGTACTTC.

V usage is TRBV11-3 and J usage is TRBJ2-1; the D gene is possibly TRBD2 (6 bases). The ends were cut back, 5 bases at V and 7 bases at J, with 21 bases in the middle. The CDR3 loop spans 16 amino acids. Per germline, CDR1 SGHNT and CDR2 YENEEA. The CDR3 DNA sequence: TGTGCCAGCAGCACACGGGACTCCGTTGGGTGGAATGAGCAGTTCTTC. Residues: CASSTRDSVGWNEQFF.

The chain is built from TRBV20-1 and TRBJ2-5; 12 positions match TRBD2. The germline V gene has CDR1 DFQATT and CDR2 SNEGSKA (reference sequence). This CDR3 is built from 14 residues. The V gene end was trimmed by 3 bases and the J gene end by 3 bases; junction bases not matched to a gene: 2. CDR3 nucleotides: TGCAGTGCTAGTAGACTAGCGGGAGAAGAGACCCAGTACTTC. It codes for CSASRLAGEETQYF.

This sequence joins TRBV6-1 and TRBJ1-1; D may be TRBD1 (6 bases). Germline assignment: CDR1 MNHNS and CDR2 SASEGT. CDR3 length: 15 residues. V was cut by 2 bases and J by 6 bases, with 16 bases left in between. CDR3 amino acids: CASSEMSGGFAEAFF. DNA for the CDR3: TGTGCCAGCAGTGAAATGTCGGGGGGCTTCGCTGAAGCTTTCTTT.

The chain has TRBV28 and TRBJ2-7; TRBD2 aligns across 13 bases. CDR3 length equals 14 residues. The germline gives CDR1 MDHEN, CDR2 SYDVKM. J gave up 8 bases and V 8 bases, and 9 bases lay outside the gene matches. This chain's CDR3 is CASWGGLAGTKQYF. As DNA, the CDR3 is TGTGCCAGCTGGGGGGGACTAGCGGGAACTAAGCAGTACTTC.

The rearrangement links TRBV5-6 to TRBJ1-2; 7 nucleotides agree with TRBD1. Germline V CDR1 and CDR2: SGHDT, YYEEEE. With V trimmed by 4 bases and J by 7 bases, 7 bases remained unmatched. The CDR3 runs to 13 residues. CDR3: CASSPGQSSGYTF. CDR3 sequence (DNA): TGTGCCAGCAGCCCGGGACAGTCAAGTGGCTACACCTTC.

The chain carries TRBV27 and TRBJ2-1; D might be TRBD2 (6 bases). Germline V CDR1 and CDR2: MNHEY, SMNVEV (reference sequence). This CDR3 spans 14 amino acids. Trimming shortened V by 2 bases and J by 6 bases, and 11 bases separated the two germline ends. Here the CDR3 reads CASSLRAGINEQFF. CDR3 nucleotide sequence: TGTGCCAGCAGTTTAAGGGCGGGAATCAATGAGCAGTTCTTC.

The V gene is TRBV10-3, the J gene TRBJ1-5; TRBD1 is a possible D gene (6 bases). The V end was cut by 11 bases, the J end by 7 bases, with 24 bases between. Germline V gives CDR1 ENHRY, CDR2 SYGVKD. This CDR3 has 15 residues. In DNA form, the CDR3 reads TGTGCCGCAAACGAGGGGGAGAGGGTTGTCCAGCCCCAGCATTTT. Protein: CAANEGERVVQPQHF.

This chain connects TRBV11-1 to TRBJ1-6; D possibly corresponds to TRBD1 (6 bases). The germline CDR1 and CDR2 sequences are SGHAT and FQDESV (reference sequence). V lost 5 bases and J 7 bases, leaving 12 bases between the germline ends. The length of the CDR3 is 14 residues. CDR3 in DNA: TGTGCCAGCAGCCTCCACAGGGTCAATTCACCCCTCCACTTT. It specifies CASSLHRVNSPLHF.

The rearrangement links TRBV7-9 to TRBJ1-6; TRBD1 is a possible D gene (6 bases). Deletions cut 2 bases from V and 9 bases from J, with 11 bases between. The CDR3 length is 14 residues. The V gene's germline CDR1 is SEHNR and CDR2 FQNEAQ (reference sequence). Here the CDR3 DNA reads TGTGCCAGCAGCTTATCAGGGGTGGGTTCACCCCTCCACTTT. This translates into CASSLSGVGSPLHF.

The CDR3 nucleotides are TGTGCCAGCAGCTTCCGCCGCGGCGGCTACACCTTC. Residues: CASSFRRGGYTF. The chain links TRBV7-9 to TRBJ1-2, with D unclear. The CDR3 has 12 residues. V dropped 3 bases and J dropped 8 bases, with 10 bases sitting between them. The germline V gene has CDR1 SEHNR and CDR2 FQNEAQ (reference sequence).

The chain links TRBV10-2 to TRBJ2-1; D is perhaps TRBD1 (5 bases). The CDR3 consists of 11 residues. Germline values: CDR1 WSHSY, CDR2 SAAADI. Trimming cost V 6 bases and J 10 bases, with 10 bases left between them. The CDR3 loop reads CASRLQGEQFF. CDR3 DNA: TGCGCCAGCAGGCTTCAGGGCGAGCAGTTCTTC.

This clone has only a few counts. The genes are TRBV7-3 and TRBJ2-3; the D gene is possibly TRBD1 (5 bases). The germline CDR1 and CDR2 sequences are SGHTA and FQGTGA. The V end lost 2 bases, the J end lost 4 bases, and 10 bases lay between the germline ends. The CDR3 loop spans 14 amino acids. CDR3 DNA: TGTGCCAGCAGCTTATTTGGGGCTGCAGATACGCAGTATTTT. This translates into CASSLFGAADTQYF.

A few counts support this clone. This sequence joins TRBV5-1 and TRBJ2-1; no clear D. Trimming took off 0 bases at V and 9 bases at J, with 13 bases between the two ends. Per the germline V gene, CDR1 is SGHRS and CDR2 is YFSETQ. This CDR3 has 14 amino acids. The CDR3 loop is CASSLGLGRGEQFF. The DNA of the CDR3 is TGCGCCAGCAGCTTGGGACTCGGAAGAGGTGAGCAGTTCTTC. The whole variable domain, remainder taken from reference TRBV5-1 and TRBJ2-1, is KAGVTQTPRYLIKTRGQQVTLSCSPISGHRSVSWYQQTPGQGLQFLFEYFSETQRNKGNFPGRFSGRQFSNSRSEMNVSTLELGDSALYLCASSLGLGRGEQFFGPGTRLTVL.

This chain links TRBV5-8 with TRBJ2-1, with a tentative D call TRBD2 (7 bases). The germline V and J ends were trimmed by 4 bases and 8 bases, with 22 bases remaining between them. The CDR3 has 16 amino acids. CDR1 and CDR2 from the germline V gene are SGHTS and YDEGEE. CDR3 bases: TGTGCCAGCAGCCAAAGGGAGGGGGGCAGGTTCGATGAGCAGTTCTTC. Protein: CASSQREGGRFDEQFF.

V gene TRBV5-1 combines with J gene TRBJ1-4; 10 nucleotides align to TRBD1. V dropped 3 bases and J dropped 8; count of bases not matched to a gene: 7. Germline V gives CDR1 SGHRS, CDR2 YFSETQ. This CDR3 comprises 15 residues. CDR3 DNA sequence: TGCGCCAGCAGCTCTCCGGGACAGGGGTGGGAAAAACTGTTTTTT. This sequence encodes CASSSPGQGWEKLFF.

This rearrangement joins TRBV12-3 or TRBV12-4 to TRBJ2-7; TRBD2 is a possible D gene (6 bases). The ends were cut back, 5 bases at V and 2 bases at J, with 10 bases in the middle. The CDR3 has 13 amino acids. The CDR3 nucleotides read TGTGCCAGCAGTGCGGGACCCCCCTACGAGCAGTACTTC. It encodes CASSAGPPYEQYF.